This passage covers 10 T cell receptor beta chains from one sample sequenced in a study of blood T cell repertoires in COVID-19. Some clones are missing from TCRdb's copy, which holds only in-frame ones; the method was immunoSEQ multiplex PCR. This sample yields 70,000 or so clones, of which 85% to 90% are seen a single time; about 1.4% belongs to the top ten. The sample comprised peripheral blood. All receptors come from a human donor in a cohort sampled during active COVID-19.

This clone appeared a few times. V gene TRBV20-1 combines with J gene TRBJ1-6; D is possibly TRBD1 (5 bases). Trimming stripped 3 bases from V and 6 bases from J, with 9 bases between. This CDR3 is built from 13 residues. Looked up from germline, CDR1 is DFQATT and CDR2 is SNEGSKA (reference sequence). In DNA form, the CDR3 reads TGCAGTGCTAGTTCCGACAGTAATTCACCCCTCCACTTT. It encodes CSASSDSNSPLHF.

This rearrangement joins TRBV29-1 to TRBJ1-1, with D hard to call. Trimming shortened V by 7 bases and J by 11 bases, and 17 bases separated the two germline ends. CDR3 length: 11 residues. Per germline, CDR1 SQVTM and CDR2 ANQGSEA. The CDR3 region is CSAASGGSAFF. As DNA, the CDR3 is TGCAGCGCTGCCTCGGGAGGATCCGCTTTCTTT.

This clone was counted once. The CDR3 here is CASSSEGDEQFF. In nucleotides, the CDR3 is TGTGCCAGCAGCTCCGAGGGGGATGAGCAGTTCTTC. The V gene is TRBV9, the J gene TRBJ2-1; D perhaps matches TRBD1 (6 bases). CDR3 length equals 12 residues. The germline V gene has CDR1 SGDLS and CDR2 YYNGEE. Trimming cost V 4 bases and J 8 bases, with 10 bases left between them.

The chain links TRBV7-2 to TRBJ2-7; D gene ambiguous. CDR3 length: 17 amino acids. Trimming removed 1 base at V and 2 bases at J, with 18 bases between. Germline CDR1 SGHTA, CDR2 FQGNSA. CDR3: CASSLESPSVSPYEQYV. The CDR3 bases are TGTGCCAGCAGCTTAGAATCCCCTAGTGTATCCCCCTACGAGCAGTACGTC.

The J gene is TRBJ2-7, the V gene TRBV13; a weak D match, TRBD1 (5 bases). The germline V gene has CDR1 PRHDT and CDR2 FYEKMQ (reference sequence). Trimming took off 0 bases at V and 4 bases at J, with 10 bases between the two ends. This CDR3 is 14 amino acids long. The CDR3 spells CASSLGGPSYEQYF. The DNA for the CDR3 is TGTGCCAGCAGCTTAGGGGGGCCTTCTTACGAGCAGTACTTC.

The genes are TRBV5-1 and TRBJ2-1, with TRBD2 identical over 7 bases. CDR1 is SGHRS, CDR2 YFSETQ, per germline. The CDR3 consists of 15 residues. The V and J ends lost 4 bases and 2 bases, in that order; junction bases with no gene match: 6. The CDR3 nucleotides are TGCGCCAGCAGCCCGGCTAGCGGACCCTACAATGAGCAGTTCTTC. It is translated as CASSPASGPYNEQFF.

The chain is built from TRBV4-1 and TRBJ2-2; 7 nucleotides agree with TRBD2. Trimming took 1 base from V and 4 from J; bases not matched to a gene: 6. The CDR3 is 16 amino acids. CDR1 and CDR2 (germline): MGHRA, YSYEKL. CDR3 nucleotide sequence: TGCGCCAGCAGCCAAGGGGTAATAGCGGGCACCGGGGAGCTGTTTTTT. Amino acids: CASSQGVIAGTGELFF.

Turning to this clone: This same CDR3 is encoded by further DNA sequences in the sample. The rearrangement links TRBV12-3 or TRBV12-4 to TRBJ2-7; possible D gene TRBD1, 5 bases. Between the trimmed V and J ends, which lost 6 bases and 6 bases, there was a span of 12 bases. This CDR3 has 12 residues. For the CDR3, the DNA is TGTGCCAGCAGCCCCGACAGTGGCGAGCAGTACGTC. Its protein is CASSPDSGEQYV.

The J gene is TRBJ2-2, the V gene TRBV10-2; D unresolved. V was trimmed by 4 bases and J by 4 bases, leaving 7 bases between them. The germline V gene has CDR1 WSHSY and CDR2 SAAADI. The CDR3 is 13 amino acids. The chain's CDR3 is CASSASPTGELFF. The CDR3, as DNA: TGCGCCAGCAGTGCCTCTCCCACCGGGGAGCTGTTTTTT.

The chain has TRBV7-2 and TRBJ1-5, with D maybe TRBD1 (5 bases). From germline, CDR1 is SGHTA and CDR2 FQGNSA. The CDR3 is 13 residues long. Trimming stripped 5 bases from V and 7 bases from J, with 12 bases between. CDR3 DNA: TGTGCCAGCAGCCCGCAGGGTGGCCAGCCCCAGCATTTT. Its translation: CASSPQGGQPQHF.